This is a list of T cell receptor beta chains from one sample in a study of cytomegalovirus exposure and HLA in healthy donors. The method was immunoSEQ multiplex PCR; TCRdb's version includes in-frame clones alone and lacks a portion of them. The sample consists of some 140,000 clones, approximately 78% of them appearing once. The sequencing input was PBMCs. These receptors were collected from a woman aged 50 to 65 in good health and CMV-seropositive. CDR3s leave out the opening cysteine and the closing phenylalanine or tryptophan.

TRBV19,16,ASSSGLAGRVSYNEQF
TRBV28,14,ASKTDLSSGANVLT
TRBV4-3,11,ASSQDRDSPLH
TRBV18,13,ASSRDRVRNQPQH
TRBV6-5,11,ASGRQGSYEQY
TRBV5-1,14,ASSFLAGGSANEQF
TRBV15,11,ATSRLTGFEQY
TRBV7-9,13,ASSLAQGFNYGYT
TRBV6-1,13,ASTPTDRGNQPQH
TRBV5-1,12,ASSLEGPSSEAF
TRBV4-1,14,ASSPGLAASYNEQF